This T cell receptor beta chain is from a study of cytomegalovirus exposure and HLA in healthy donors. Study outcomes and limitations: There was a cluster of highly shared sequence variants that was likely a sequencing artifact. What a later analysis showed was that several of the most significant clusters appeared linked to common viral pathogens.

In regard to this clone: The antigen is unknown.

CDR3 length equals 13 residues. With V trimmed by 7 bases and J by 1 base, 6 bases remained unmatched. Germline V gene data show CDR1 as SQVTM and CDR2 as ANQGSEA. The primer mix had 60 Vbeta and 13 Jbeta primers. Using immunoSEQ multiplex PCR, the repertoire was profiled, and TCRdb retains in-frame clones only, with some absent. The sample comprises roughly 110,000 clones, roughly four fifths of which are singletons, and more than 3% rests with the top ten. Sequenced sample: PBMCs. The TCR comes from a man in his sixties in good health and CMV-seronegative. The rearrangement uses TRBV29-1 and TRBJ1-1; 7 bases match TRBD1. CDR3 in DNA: TGCAGCGCCTCCGGGACAGAGAACACTGAAGCTTTCTTT. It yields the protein CSASGTENTEAFF. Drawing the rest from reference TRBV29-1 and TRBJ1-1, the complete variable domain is SAVISQKPSRDICQRGTSLTIQCQVDSQVTMMFWYRQQPGQSLTLIATANQGSEATYESGFVIDKFPISRPNLTFSTLTVSNMSPEDSSIYLCSASGTENTEAFFGQGTRLTVV.